The rows below give T cell receptor beta chains drawn from one sample of a study of blood T cell repertoires in COVID-19. Clones were sequenced by immunoSEQ multiplex PCR, and TCRdb holds only the in-frame ones, with some missing. The sample carries some 58,000 clones, 80% to 95% recorded once. Sequencing was done on a sample of peripheral blood. Receptor source: a man aged 45-60 years with active COVID-19. Both conserved end residues are part of each CDR3. D genes are given only for firm matches. The listing skips clone size in some rows; elsewhere it reads once, few, many or a size class.

length	J	size	V	D	DNA	CDR3
14	TRBJ2-1	NA	TRBV27	NA	TGTGCCAGCAGTAGGGGTGGGGTTTACAATGAGCAGTTCTTC	CASSRGGVYNEQFF
15	TRBJ1-3	few	TRBV28	NA	TGTGCCAGCAGTTTATCTCGCGGTCAGGGAAACACCATATATTTT	CASSLSRGQGNTIYF
13	TRBJ1-2	NA	TRBV29-1	TRBD1	TGCAGCGGCGCCTCGACAGGGGACTATGGCTACACCTTC	CSGASTGDYGYTF
14	TRBJ2-7	NA	TRBV6-2/TRBV6-3	NA	TGTGCCAGCAGTCTCACGGACACGCGGAGCGAGCAGTACTTC	CASSLTDTRSEQYF
15	TRBJ1-1	NA	TRBV10-1	NA	TGCGCCAGCAGTGAGTCTCTTAACCCGAGCGCTGAAGCTTTCTTT	CASSESLNPSAEAFF
14	TRBJ1-1	NA	TRBV5-4	TRBD1	TGTGCCAGCAGCTTGGCAGGGGGTGTCACTGAAGCTTTCTTT	CASSLAGGVTEAFF
12	TRBJ2-7	NA	TRBV28	NA	TGTGCCAGCAGTTTTTTATCCTACGAGCAGTACTTC	CASSFLSYEQYF
17	TRBJ2-6	NA	TRBV5-1	NA	TGCGCCAGCAGCCTCGAAGCGGGTACATCTGGGGCCAACGTCCTGACTTTC	CASSLEAGTSGANVLTF
12	TRBJ1-2	NA	TRBV6-6	NA	TGTGCCAGCAGTTACGAAACTAGGGGCTACACCTTC	CASSYETRGYTF
16	TRBJ2-1	NA	TRBV5-8	NA	TGTGCCAGCAGCTTGGTGCCCGCATTAGGGGTCGATGAGCAGTTCTTC	CASSLVPALGVDEQFF
14	TRBJ1-1	NA	TRBV5-8	NA	TGTGCCAGCAGCTTGCGAGGGCCGAACACTGAAGCTTTCTTT	CASSLRGPNTEAFF
16	TRBJ2-2	NA	TRBV10-3	NA	TGTGCCATCAGTGAGTCGACGGGAAAATCCACCGGGGAGCTGTTTTTT	CAISESTGKSTGELFF
12	TRBJ2-1	once	TRBV5-6	TRBD1	TGTGCCAGCAGTCCGACAGGGGTTGAGCAGTTCTTC	CASSPTGVEQFF
14	TRBJ1-2	NA	TRBV6-5	TRBD1	TGTGCCAGCAGGCCGACAGGGAGCTCCTATGGCTACACCTTC	CASRPTGSSYGYTF
16	TRBJ2-7	NA	TRBV2	TRBD1	TGTGCCAGCAGTGAACCCCTGGACAGGGAAGATCTCGAGCAGTACTTC	CASSEPLDREDLEQYF
11	TRBJ1-2	NA	TRBV20-1	NA	TGCAGCCCTACAGCTAACTATGGCTACACCTTC	CSPTANYGYTF
14	TRBJ2-7	few	TRBV9	NA	TGTGCCAGCAGCGTAGGGGTTAGCGCCTACGAGCAGTACTTC	CASSVGVSAYEQYF
13	TRBJ1-2	few	TRBV18	NA	TGTGCCAGCTCACCAAGGACAGCCTATGGCTACACCTTC	CASSPRTAYGYTF
14	TRBJ1-2	NA	TRBV28	NA	TGTGCCACCAGGACGTCGGGGGTCTCTTATGGCTACACCTTC	CATRTSGVSYGYTF
14	TRBJ2-3	NA	TRBV19	NA	TGTGCCAGTAGTCCCAAAGCCCCCACAGATACGCAGTATTTT	CASSPKAPTDTQYF
15	TRBJ2-2	NA	TRBV5-1	TRBD1	TGCGCCAGCAGCTCGGGACAGGGGAACACCGGGGAGCTGTTTTTT	CASSSGQGNTGELFF
14	TRBJ1-6	NA	TRBV18	TRBD1	TGTGCCAGCTCATGGGACAGGGTCAATTCACCCCTCCACTTT	CASSWDRVNSPLHF
17	TRBJ2-2	NA	TRBV4-2	TRBD2	TGTGCCAGCAGCCAGAACCCTAGCGGAGCGAACACCGGGGAGCTGTTTTTT	CASSQNPSGANTGELFF
16	TRBJ1-2	NA	TRBV5-8	NA	TGTGCCAGCAGCTTAACCTGGACAAGAGGAGACTATGGCTACACCTTC	CASSLTWTRGDYGYTF
15	TRBJ2-3	NA	TRBV6-5	NA	TGTGCCAGCAGAGAGACTAGGAGGAGCACAGATACGCAGTATTTT	CASRETRRSTDTQYF
14	TRBJ2-2	NA	TRBV10-3	TRBD1	TGTGCCATCACCGGACAGGGGGACACCGGGGAGCTGTTTTTT	CAITGQGDTGELFF
16	TRBJ2-6	NA	TRBV18	TRBD1	TGTGCCAGCTCACCAAACACAGGGGCTGGGGCCAACGTCCTGACTTTC	CASSPNTGAGANVLTF
15	TRBJ1-3	once	TRBV7-9	TRBD1	TGTGCCAGCAGCTCGACAGGGGGCTTTGGAAACACCATATATTTT	CASSSTGGFGNTIYF